The source of this T cell receptor (beta chain) is a study of blood T cell repertoires in COVID-19 (dated by TCRdb to 2020 to 2022). Regarding the study in general: Recovered participants in ImmuneRACE Cohort 3 were defined by two consecutive negative NP/OP PCR tests, clearance by a healthcare professional, or resolution of symptoms. The sample metadata nearly always contained a de-identified subject ID, COVID-19 status, age in years and sex. Where available, HLA class I and class II types were taken from metadata supplied by the sample provider and were not determined by assay-based typing. The collaborator samples originated in the United States, Italy and Spain and spanned the acute and convalescent phases of COVID-19. The repertoires were released in a freely available public database intended as a resource for research on the immune response to SARS-CoV-2. Samples came from the ongoing ImmuneRACE study (first 160 participants) plus 1,254 subjects from 6 global collaborators. Deeply sampled blood TCRbeta repertoires from subjects exposed to, actively infected with, or recovered from COVID-19 were included in the dataset. The material from the prospective study consisted of cDNA or gDNA derived from T cells, B-cell-depleted T cells, or PBMCs.

Enrolling through a virtual design, the prospective study's participants ranged in age from roughly 18 to 90 years and lived across 24 United States geographic areas. To assign participants to cohorts, the prospective study relied on clinical history that participants themselves reported in a screening survey and a study questionnaire. In the prospective study, whole blood, serum and a nasopharyngeal or oropharyngeal swab were collected from each participant by mobile phlebotomists. Participants in the prospective study had the option to provide additional blood draws and questionnaires over a roughly 2-month period. Before DNA extraction, prospective study blood samples were shipped either frozen or at room temperature. The full study reports these points: The amount of clinical and demographic metadata varied by source and participant and was provided uncurated.

The immunoSEQ Assay, a bias-controlled multiplex PCR, was used to amplify TCRbeta CDR3 regions from genomic DNA. The authors processed their data as follows. The number of nucleated cells in each sample was estimated from the amplification of reference gene primers within the assay. To quantify the absolute abundance of each unique TCRbeta CDR3 rearrangement, sequence reads were collapsed and filtered. For each sample, productive Simpson clonality was calculated as the square root of Simpson's diversity index across productive rearrangements. TCRdb provides this immuneACCESS table in a form limited to in-frame rearrangements. Some clones are lacking; in checked studies, under half of them reflect an unresolved V gene, and why the rest are absent is not known. D and trimming come from the DNA, and the V and J calls and clone size come from that table. A total of about 400,000 clones appear in this sample, roughly 86% of them only once. The ten largest clones add up to around 2% of the sample.

Between the V and J ends, shortened by 2 bases and 3 bases respectively, the junction contains 12 bases. Spanning cysteine to phenylalanine, the CDR3 consists of 15 amino acids. The only DNA kept is the CDR3, 45 bases in frame from the first base. CDR1 and CDR2 are drawn from the germline V gene: SGHTA, FQGNSA. As for this clone: Its antigen specificity is not known. No base qualities exist here, and no much larger clone lies one base off it.

The sequence was collected from a man aged 40-50 years in a cohort exposed to, infected with or recovered from COVID-19 (not recorded which). The sequence joins TRBV7-2 to TRBJ2-3; the D gene is not confidently resolved. Sequencing used PBMCs or T cells enriched from blood (not recorded which). CDR3 loop: CASSLSPWATDTQYF. Read as DNA, the sequence is TGTGCCAGCAGCTTATCCCCATGGGCTACAGATACGCAGTATTTT.